This is a list of T cell receptor beta chains from one sample in a study of T cell repertoires in cytomegalovirus infection. TCRdb redid the calling of the reads with MiXCR, one entry per CDR3 protein. The sample records more than 400,000 distinct CDR3 sequences, approximately 25% being singletons. Sequenced sample: PBMCs. The origin of the receptors is a human donor in good health (CMV status not recorded). Some clones in this sample may be carry-over from other donors' samples. The CDR3 runs from the conserved cysteine through the conserved F or W. Each record gives: V gene, clone size, J gene, D gene, CDR3 length, CDR3 protein, CDR3 DNA. D genes are given only for firm matches. Clone size is stated in some rows and not others, as once, few, many or a class when expanded.

TRBV6-2/TRBV6-3	-	TRBJ2-2	-	20	CASSPRQAGGLVSNTGELFF	TGTGCCAGCAGCCCACGACAGGCGGGTGGGTTGGTCTCGAACACCGGGGAGCTGTTTTTT
TRBV3-1	few	TRBJ2-1	TRBD2	16	CASSQDRLAGAGEQFF	TGTGCCAGCAGCCAAGATCGACTAGCGGGAGCGGGTGAGCAGTTCTTC
TRBV7-9	-	TRBJ1-4	TRBD1	15	CASSPHRGISEKLFF	TGTGCCAGCAGCCCGCACAGGGGGATAAGCGAAAAACTGTTTTTT
TRBV7-2	many	TRBJ2-3	TRBD1	14	CASSPGQATDTQYF	TGTGCCAGCAGCCCCGGACAGGCCACAGATACGCAGTATTTT
TRBV6-6	once	TRBJ1-5	-	13	CASSLQGAQPQHF	TGTGCCAGCAGCCTACAGGGAGCTCAGCCCCAGCATTTT
TRBV7-3	many	TRBJ2-5	TRBD2	17	CASTKPGTSGPQETQYF	TGTGCCAGCACCAAGCCCGGGACTAGCGGGCCACAAGAGACCCAGTACTTC
TRBV11-2	-	TRBJ2-1	TRBD1	15	CASSSGTGSYNEQFF	TGTGCCAGCAGCTCTGGGACAGGAAGCTACAATGAGCAGTTCTTC
TRBV24-1	-	TRBJ1-5	-	15	CATLPVRESNQPQHF	TGTGCCACCCTCCCTGTCCGGGAGAGCAATCAGCCCCAGCATTTT
TRBV6-6	-	TRBJ2-7	-	14	CASSSVGTLYEQYF	TGTGCCAGCAGTTCTGTGGGAACTCTATACGAGCAGTACTTC
TRBV28	-	TRBJ1-6	-	16	CASSSLGRTYNSPLHF	TGTGCCAGCAGTTCCTTGGGACGGACCTATAATTCACCCCTCCACTTT
TRBV30	-	TRBJ1-6	TRBD1	14	CAWRGGTGRSPLHF	TGTGCCTGGAGGGGAGGGACAGGACGATCACCCCTCCACTTT
TRBV7-2	many	TRBJ2-3	-	16	CASSLGQGFSTDTQYF	TGTGCCAGCAGCTTGGGTCAGGGTTTTAGCACAGATACGCAGTATTTT
TRBV29-1	-	TRBJ1-1	-	13	CSVASGASTEAFF	TGCAGCGTTGCCTCGGGGGCCTCCACTGAAGCTTTCTTT
TRBV24-1	-	TRBJ2-1	-	16	CATSDSRAAEYNEQFF	TGTGCCACCAGTGATTCACGAGCCGCAGAATACAATGAGCAGTTCTTC
TRBV12-3/TRBV12-4	few	TRBJ1-5	-	14	CASSQRQNGSPQHF	TGTGCCAGCAGCCAAAGACAGAACGGGTCGCCCCAGCATTTT
TRBV10-1	-	TRBJ2-1	-	14	CASNEGLASDEQFF	TGCGCCAGCAACGAGGGGTTAGCCTCCGATGAGCAGTTCTTC
TRBV19	-	TRBJ1-4	-	13	CASSALRNEKLFF	TGTGCCAGTAGTGCCCTTAGAAATGAAAAACTGTTTTTT
TRBV7-2	-	TRBJ1-6	-	16	CASSSNWPLANSPLHF	TGTGCCAGCAGTTCCAATTGGCCGCTGGCAAATTCACCCCTCCACTTT
TRBV6-2/TRBV6-3	few	TRBJ2-1	-	14	CASRDDMGYNEQFF	TGTGCCAGCAGGGACGACATGGGGTACAATGAGCAGTTCTTC
TRBV7-2	many	TRBJ2-5	-	13	CASSLQLLETQYF	TGTGCCAGCAGCTTACAGCTTTTGGAGACCCAGTACTTC
TRBV12-3/TRBV12-4	few	TRBJ1-1	-	17	CASSFSGVQGLNTEAFF	TGTGCCAGCAGCTTCTCTGGGGTACAGGGTCTGAACACTGAAGCTTTCTTT
TRBV27	-	TRBJ2-2	TRBD2	14	CASSQPGLAGELFF	TGTGCCAGCAGCCAACCGGGACTAGCCGGGGAGCTGTTTTTT
TRBV9	-	TRBJ2-1	TRBD1	15	CASSGTGTAYNEQFF	TGTGCCAGCAGTGGAACCGGGACAGCCTACAATGAGCAGTTCTTC
TRBV7-3	-	TRBJ2-1	TRBD2	16	CASSRRAGGDYNEQFF	TGTGCCAGCAGCCGCAGGGCTGGGGGGGATTACAATGAGCAGTTCTTC
TRBV5-6	-	TRBJ2-2	TRBD2	16	CASSPAGVRDTGELFF	TGTGCCAGCAGCCCAGCGGGAGTTCGGGACACCGGGGAGCTGTTTTTT
TRBV6-6	-	TRBJ2-2	-	13	CASGTDPSGELFF	TGTGCCAGCGGCACCGATCCCTCCGGGGAGCTGTTTTTT
TRBV20-1	-	TRBJ2-1	-	13	CSASGMIYNEQFF	TGCAGTGCTAGTGGGATGATTTACAATGAGCAGTTCTTC
TRBV12-3/TRBV12-4	few	TRBJ2-4	-	15	CASSLIGAAKNIQYF	TGTGCCAGCAGTTTGATCGGGGCAGCCAAAAACATTCAGTACTTC